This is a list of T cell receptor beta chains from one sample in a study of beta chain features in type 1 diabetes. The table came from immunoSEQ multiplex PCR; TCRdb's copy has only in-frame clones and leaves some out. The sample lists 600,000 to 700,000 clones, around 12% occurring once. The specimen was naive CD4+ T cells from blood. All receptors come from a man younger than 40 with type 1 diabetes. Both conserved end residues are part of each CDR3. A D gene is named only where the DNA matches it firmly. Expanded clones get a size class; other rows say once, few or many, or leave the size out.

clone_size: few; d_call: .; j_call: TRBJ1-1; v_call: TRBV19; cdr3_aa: CASRGMNTEAFF; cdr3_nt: TGTGCCAGTAGGGGGATGAACACTGAAGCTTTCTTT
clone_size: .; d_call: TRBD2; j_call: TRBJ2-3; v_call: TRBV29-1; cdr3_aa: CSVEMSGGTDTQYF; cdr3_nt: TGCAGCGTTGAGATGAGCGGGGGAACAGATACGCAGTATTTT
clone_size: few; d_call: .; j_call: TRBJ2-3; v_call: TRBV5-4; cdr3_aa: CASSPGADTQYF; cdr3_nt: TGTGCCAGCAGCCCTGGAGCAGATACGCAGTATTTT
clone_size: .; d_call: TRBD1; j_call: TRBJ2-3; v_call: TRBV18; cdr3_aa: CASSPPRQGVTDTQYF; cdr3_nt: TGTGCCAGCTCACCACCTCGACAGGGGGTAACAGATACGCAGTATTTT
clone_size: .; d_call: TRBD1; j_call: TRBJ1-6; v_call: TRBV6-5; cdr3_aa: CASSYSTPRGFTLHF; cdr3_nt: TGTGCCAGCAGTTACTCTACCCCCAGGGGGTTCACCCTCCACTTT
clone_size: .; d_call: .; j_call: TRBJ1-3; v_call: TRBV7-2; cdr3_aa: CASSLERGGNTIYF; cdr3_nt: TGTGCCAGCAGCTTAGAAAGAGGTGGAAACACCATATATTTT
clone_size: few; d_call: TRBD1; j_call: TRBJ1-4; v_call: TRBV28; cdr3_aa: CASSQDRVQEKLFF; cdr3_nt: TGTGCCAGCAGTCAGGACAGGGTCCAAGAAAAACTGTTTTTT
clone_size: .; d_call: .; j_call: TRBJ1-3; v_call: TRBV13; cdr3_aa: CASSHRPGALISGNTIYF; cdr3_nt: TGTGCCAGCAGCCACCGTCCCGGGGCCCTGATCTCTGGAAACACCATATATTTT
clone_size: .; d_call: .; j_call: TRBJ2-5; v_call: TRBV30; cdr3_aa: CAWSSETQYF; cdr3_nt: TGTGCCTGGAGTTCAGAGACCCAGTACTTC
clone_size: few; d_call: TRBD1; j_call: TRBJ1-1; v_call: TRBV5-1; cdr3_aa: CASSFRGFSSEAFF; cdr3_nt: TGCGCCAGCAGCTTCAGGGGGTTCAGTTCTGAAGCTTTCTTT
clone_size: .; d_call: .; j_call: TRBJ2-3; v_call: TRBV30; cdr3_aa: CAWSTVAESTDTQYF; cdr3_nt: TGTGCCTGGAGTACGGTAGCGGAGAGCACAGATACGCAGTATTTT
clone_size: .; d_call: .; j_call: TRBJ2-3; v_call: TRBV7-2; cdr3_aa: CASSLGLAADTQYF; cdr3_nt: TGTGCCAGCAGCTTAGGACTCGCCGCGGATACGCAGTATTTT
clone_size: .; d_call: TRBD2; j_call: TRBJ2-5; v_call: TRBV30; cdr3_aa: CAWTDSGGRETQYF; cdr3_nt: TGTGCCTGGACCGATAGCGGGGGTAGGGAGACCCAGTACTTC
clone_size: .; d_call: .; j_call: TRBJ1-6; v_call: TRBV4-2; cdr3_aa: CASSQDVAGGNSPLHF; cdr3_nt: TGTGCCAGCAGCCAAGATGTTGCCGGGGGTAATTCACCCCTCCACTTT
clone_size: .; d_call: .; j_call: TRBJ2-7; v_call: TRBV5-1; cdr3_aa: CASSLPGAQFYEQYF; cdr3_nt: TGCGCCAGCAGCTTGCCAGGGGCGCAGTTCTACGAGCAGTACTTC
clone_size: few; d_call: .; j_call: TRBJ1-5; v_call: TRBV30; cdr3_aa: CAWSARNSNQPQHF; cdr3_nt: TGTGCCTGGAGTGCGAGAAATAGCAATCAGCCCCAGCATTTT
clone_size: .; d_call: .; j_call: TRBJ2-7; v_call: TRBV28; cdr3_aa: CASSLLEPYEQYF; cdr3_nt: TGTGCCAGCAGTTTACTGGAGCCCTACGAGCAGTACTTC
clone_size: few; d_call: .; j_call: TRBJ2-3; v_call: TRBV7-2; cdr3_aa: CASSRGGGVADTQYF; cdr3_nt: TGTGCCAGCAGCAGAGGGGGCGGGGTGGCAGATACGCAGTATTTT
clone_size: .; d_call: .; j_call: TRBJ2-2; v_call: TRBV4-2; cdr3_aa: CASSQGSSDTGELFF; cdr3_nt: TGTGCCAGCAGCCAAGGGAGCAGTGACACCGGGGAGCTGTTTTTT
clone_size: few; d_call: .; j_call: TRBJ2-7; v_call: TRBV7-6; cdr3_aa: CASSLGLGSYEQYF; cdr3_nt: TGTGCCAGCAGCTTAGGGCTGGGATCCTACGAGCAGTACTTC
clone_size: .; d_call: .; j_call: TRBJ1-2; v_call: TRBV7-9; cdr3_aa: CASSGRANYGYTF; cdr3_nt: TGTGCCAGCAGCGGGAGAGCTAACTATGGCTACACCTTC
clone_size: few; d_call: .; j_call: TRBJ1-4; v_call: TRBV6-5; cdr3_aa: CASSYSGVFYEKLFF; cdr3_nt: TGTGCCAGCAGTTACTCAGGGGTCTTTTACGAAAAACTGTTTTTT
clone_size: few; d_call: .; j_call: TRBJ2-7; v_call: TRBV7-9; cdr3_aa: CASSSETRGGEQYF; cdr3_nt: TGTGCCAGCAGCTCAGAGACCAGGGGTGGCGAGCAGTACTTC
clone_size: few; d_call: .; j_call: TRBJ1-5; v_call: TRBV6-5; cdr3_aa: CASSSGVGNQPQHF; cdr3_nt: TGTGCCAGCAGTTCAGGGGTTGGCAATCAGCCCCAGCATTTT
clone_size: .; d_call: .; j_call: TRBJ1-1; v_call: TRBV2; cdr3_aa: CASSGDSGEAFF; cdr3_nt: TGTGCCAGCAGTGGGGATTCTGGTGAAGCTTTCTTT
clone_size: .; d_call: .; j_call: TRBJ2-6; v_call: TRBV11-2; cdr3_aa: CASSLYLAGANVLTF; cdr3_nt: TGTGCCAGCAGCTTATACCTAGCTGGGGCCAACGTCCTGACTTTC
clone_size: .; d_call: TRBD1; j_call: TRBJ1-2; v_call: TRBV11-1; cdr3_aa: CASSQPGQGDGYTF; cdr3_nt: TGTGCCAGCAGTCAACCGGGACAGGGGGATGGCTACACCTTC
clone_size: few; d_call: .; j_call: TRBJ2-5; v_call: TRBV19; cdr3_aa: CASSIAQQETQYF; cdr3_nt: TGTGCCAGTAGTATAGCACAGCAAGAGACCCAGTACTTC
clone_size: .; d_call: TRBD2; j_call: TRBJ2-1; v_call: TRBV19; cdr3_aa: CASSTRTSGAYNEQFF; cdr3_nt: TGTGCCAGTAGTACTCGGACTAGCGGGGCCTACAATGAGCAGTTCTTC
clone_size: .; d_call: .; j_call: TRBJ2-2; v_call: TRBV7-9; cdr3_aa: CASSSSLYTGELFF; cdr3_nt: TGTGCCAGCAGCTCAAGCCTATACACCGGGGAGCTGTTTTTT
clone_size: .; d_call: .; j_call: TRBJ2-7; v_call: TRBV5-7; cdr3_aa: CASSLVGQGSYEQYF; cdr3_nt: TGTGCCAGCAGCTTGGTAGGGCAGGGGTCCTACGAGCAGTACTTC
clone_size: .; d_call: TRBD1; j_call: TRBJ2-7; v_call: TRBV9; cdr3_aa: CASSVGGQGSYEQYF; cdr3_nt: TGTGCCAGCAGCGTAGGGGGACAGGGCTCCTACGAGCAGTACTTC
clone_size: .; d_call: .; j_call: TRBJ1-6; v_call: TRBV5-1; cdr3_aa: CASSPQGPPEAPLHF; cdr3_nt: TGCGCCAGCAGCCCCCAGGGACCGCCGGAGGCACCCCTCCACTTT
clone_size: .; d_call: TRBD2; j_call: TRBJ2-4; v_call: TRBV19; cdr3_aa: CASSISTAGGHIQYF; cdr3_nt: TGTGCCAGTAGTATTTCTACCGCGGGGGGACACATTCAGTACTTC
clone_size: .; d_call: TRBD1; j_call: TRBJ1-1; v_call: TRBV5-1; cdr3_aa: CASTPSQGAGEAFF; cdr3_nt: TGCGCCAGCACCCCATCACAGGGGGCCGGTGAAGCTTTCTTT
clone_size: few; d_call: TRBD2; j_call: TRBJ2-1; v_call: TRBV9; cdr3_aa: CASSVLGGGGYNEQFF; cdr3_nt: TGTGCCAGCAGCGTCCTAGGCGGGGGTGGTTACAATGAGCAGTTCTTC
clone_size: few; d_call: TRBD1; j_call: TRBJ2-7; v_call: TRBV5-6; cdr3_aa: CASRPRDSYLSYEQYF; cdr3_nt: TGTGCCAGCAGACCCCGGGACAGTTATCTTTCCTACGAGCAGTACTTC
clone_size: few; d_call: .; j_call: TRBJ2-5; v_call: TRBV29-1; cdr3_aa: CSANTVRETQYF; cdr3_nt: TGCAGCGCAAATACAGTACGGGAGACCCAGTACTTC
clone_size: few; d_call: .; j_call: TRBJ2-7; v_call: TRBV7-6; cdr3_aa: CASSLAGVAYEQYF; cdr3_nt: TGTGCCAGCAGCTTAGCAGGGGTCGCCTACGAGCAGTACTTC
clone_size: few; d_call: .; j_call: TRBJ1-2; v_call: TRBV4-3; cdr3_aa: CASSQDKVGNFGDYGYTF; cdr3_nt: TGCGCCAGCAGCCAAGATAAAGTGGGCAACTTTGGTGACTATGGCTACACCTTC
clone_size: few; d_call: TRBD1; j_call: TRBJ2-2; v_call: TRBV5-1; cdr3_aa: CASSLAGDRGSGELFF; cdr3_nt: TGCGCCAGCAGCTTGGCCGGGGACAGGGGATCCGGGGAGCTGTTTTTT
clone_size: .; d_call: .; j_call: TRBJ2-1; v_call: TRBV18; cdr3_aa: CASQGADPYNEQFF; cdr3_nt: TGTGCCAGCCAAGGGGCAGACCCCTACAATGAGCAGTTCTTC
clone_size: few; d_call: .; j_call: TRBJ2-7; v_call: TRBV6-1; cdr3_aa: CASSWGHIYEQYF; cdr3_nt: TGTGCCAGCAGTTGGGGACATATCTACGAGCAGTACTTC
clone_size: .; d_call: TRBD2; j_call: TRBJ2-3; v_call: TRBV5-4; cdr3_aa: CASSFSGGKTDTQYF; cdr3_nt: TGTGCCAGCAGCTTTAGCGGGGGGAAAACAGATACGCAGTATTTT
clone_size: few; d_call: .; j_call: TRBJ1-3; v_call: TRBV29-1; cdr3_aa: CSVGEGGNTIYF; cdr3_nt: TGCAGCGTCGGCGAGGGCGGAAACACCATATATTTT
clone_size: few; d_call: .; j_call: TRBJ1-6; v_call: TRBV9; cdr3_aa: CASSVRADNSPLHF; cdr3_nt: TGTGCCAGCAGCGTAAGGGCAGATAATTCACCCCTCCACTTT
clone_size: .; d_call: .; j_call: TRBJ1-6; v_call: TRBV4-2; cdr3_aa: CASSQVLNKKNSPLHF; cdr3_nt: TGTGCCAGCAGCCAAGTGCTTAACAAGAAGAATTCACCCCTCCACTTT
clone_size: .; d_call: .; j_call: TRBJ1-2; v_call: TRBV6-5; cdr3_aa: CASSSPSPPRGYTF; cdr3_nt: TGTGCCAGCAGTAGTCCGAGCCCCCCCAGGGGCTACACCTTC